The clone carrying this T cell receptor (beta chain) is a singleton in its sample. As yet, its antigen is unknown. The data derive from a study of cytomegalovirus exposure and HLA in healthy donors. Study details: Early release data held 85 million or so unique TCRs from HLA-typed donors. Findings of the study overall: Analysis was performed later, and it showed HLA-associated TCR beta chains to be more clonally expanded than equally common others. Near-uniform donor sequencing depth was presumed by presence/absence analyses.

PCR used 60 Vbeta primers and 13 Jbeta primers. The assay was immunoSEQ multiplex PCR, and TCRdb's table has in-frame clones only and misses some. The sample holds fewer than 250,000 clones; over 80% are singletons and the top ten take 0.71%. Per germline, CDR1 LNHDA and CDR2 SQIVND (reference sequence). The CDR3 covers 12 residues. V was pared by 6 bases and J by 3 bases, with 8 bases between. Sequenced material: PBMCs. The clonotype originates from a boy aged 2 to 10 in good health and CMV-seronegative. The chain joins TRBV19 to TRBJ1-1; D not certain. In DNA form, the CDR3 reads TGTGCCAGTAGGGCGGGTTACACTGAAGCTTTCTTT. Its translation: CASRAGYTEAFF.